This T cell receptor (beta chain) was sequenced in a study of tissue T cells after allogeneic stem cell transplantation. Study results and caveats: Within patients, tissue anatomy strongly shaped TCR repertoire composition. Tissue-detected TCR repertoire was only partly captured by blood and spleen T cells. This small cohort was clinically heterogeneous, and sampling depth was a limitation.

Comment on this clone: Its specificity is unknown. The germline and genes are mouse ones. Read sequence stops 1 residue before the CDR3 end, and the germline J gene provides the missing end.

Noted time point: mouse harvest day 14 after allogeneic transplant. The graft held 10^6 splenic CD5+ T cells and 10^7 T-cell-depleted bone marrow cells. Tissues came from B6→BALB/c major-mismatch GVHD mice at day 7 or 14. Data came from immunoSEQ multiplex PCR; TCRdb stores just in-frame clones and leaves some out. The sample records under 9,000 clones, approximately 34% being singletons. The ends were cut back, 4 bases at V and 4 bases at J, with 11 bases in the middle. The CDR3 is made up of 14 amino acids. The germline CDR1 and CDR2 sequences are KGHPV and FQNQEV (reference sequence). Sequenced sample: skin. This sequence originates from a female BALB/c mouse given C57BL/6 T cells with graft-versus-host disease after an allogeneic hematopoietic cell transplant. The chain uses TRBV26 and TRBJ2-1; D unclear. The CDR3: CASSRGNTYAEQFF. CDR3 DNA (partial): TGTGCCAGCAGTCGCGGAAACACATATGCTGAGCAGTTC.